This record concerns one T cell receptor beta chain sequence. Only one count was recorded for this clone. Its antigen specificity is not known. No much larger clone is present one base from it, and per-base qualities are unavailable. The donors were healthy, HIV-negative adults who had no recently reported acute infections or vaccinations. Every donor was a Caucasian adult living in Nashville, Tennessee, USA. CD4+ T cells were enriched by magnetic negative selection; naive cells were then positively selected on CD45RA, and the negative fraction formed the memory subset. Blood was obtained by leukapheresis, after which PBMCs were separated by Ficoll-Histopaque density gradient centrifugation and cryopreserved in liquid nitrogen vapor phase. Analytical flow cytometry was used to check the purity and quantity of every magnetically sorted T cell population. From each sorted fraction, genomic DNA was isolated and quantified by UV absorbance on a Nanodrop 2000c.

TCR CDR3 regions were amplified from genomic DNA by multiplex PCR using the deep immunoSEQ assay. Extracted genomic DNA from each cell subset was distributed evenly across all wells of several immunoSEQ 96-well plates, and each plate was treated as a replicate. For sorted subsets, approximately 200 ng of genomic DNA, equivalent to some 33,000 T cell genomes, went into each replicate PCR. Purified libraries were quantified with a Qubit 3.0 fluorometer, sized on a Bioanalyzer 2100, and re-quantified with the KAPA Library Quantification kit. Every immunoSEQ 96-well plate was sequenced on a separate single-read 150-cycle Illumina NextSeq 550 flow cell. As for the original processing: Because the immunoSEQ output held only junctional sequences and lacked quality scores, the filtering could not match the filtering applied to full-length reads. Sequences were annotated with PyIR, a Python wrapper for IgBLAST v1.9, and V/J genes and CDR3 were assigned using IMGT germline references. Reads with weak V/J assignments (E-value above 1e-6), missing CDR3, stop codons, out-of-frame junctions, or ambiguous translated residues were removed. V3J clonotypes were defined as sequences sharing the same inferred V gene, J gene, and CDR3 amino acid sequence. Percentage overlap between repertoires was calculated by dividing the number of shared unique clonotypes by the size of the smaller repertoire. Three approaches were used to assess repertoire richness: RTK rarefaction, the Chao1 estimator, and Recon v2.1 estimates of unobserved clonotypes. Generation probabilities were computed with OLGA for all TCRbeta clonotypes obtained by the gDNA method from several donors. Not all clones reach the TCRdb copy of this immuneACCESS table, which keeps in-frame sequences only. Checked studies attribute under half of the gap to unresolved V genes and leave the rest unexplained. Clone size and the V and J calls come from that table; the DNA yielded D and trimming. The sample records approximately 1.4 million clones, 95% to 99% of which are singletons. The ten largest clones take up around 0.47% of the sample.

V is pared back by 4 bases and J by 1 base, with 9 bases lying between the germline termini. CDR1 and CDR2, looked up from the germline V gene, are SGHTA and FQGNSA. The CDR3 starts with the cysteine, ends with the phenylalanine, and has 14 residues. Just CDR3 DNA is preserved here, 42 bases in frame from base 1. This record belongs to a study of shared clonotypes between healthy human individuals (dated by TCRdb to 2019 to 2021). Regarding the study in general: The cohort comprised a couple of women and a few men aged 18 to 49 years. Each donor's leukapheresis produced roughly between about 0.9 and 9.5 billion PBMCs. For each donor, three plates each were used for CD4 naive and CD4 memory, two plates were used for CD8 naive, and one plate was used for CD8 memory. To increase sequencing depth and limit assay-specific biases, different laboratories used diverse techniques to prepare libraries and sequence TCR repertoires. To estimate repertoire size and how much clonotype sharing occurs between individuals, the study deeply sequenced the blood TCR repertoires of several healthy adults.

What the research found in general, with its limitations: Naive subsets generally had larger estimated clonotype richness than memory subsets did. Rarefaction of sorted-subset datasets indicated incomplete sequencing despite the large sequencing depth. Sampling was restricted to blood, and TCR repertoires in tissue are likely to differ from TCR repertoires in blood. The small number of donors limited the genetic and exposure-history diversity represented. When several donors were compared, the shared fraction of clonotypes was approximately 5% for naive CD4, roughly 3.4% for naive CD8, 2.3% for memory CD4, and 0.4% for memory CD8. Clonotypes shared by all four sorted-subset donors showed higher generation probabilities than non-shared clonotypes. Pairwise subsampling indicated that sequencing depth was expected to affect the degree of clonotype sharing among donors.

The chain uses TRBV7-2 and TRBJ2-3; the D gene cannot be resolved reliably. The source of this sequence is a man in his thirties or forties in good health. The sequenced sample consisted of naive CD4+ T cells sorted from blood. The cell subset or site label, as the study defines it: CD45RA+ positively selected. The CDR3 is CASSSDWGTDTQYF. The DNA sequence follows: TGTGCCAGCAGCTCCGATTGGGGCACAGATACGCAGTATTTT. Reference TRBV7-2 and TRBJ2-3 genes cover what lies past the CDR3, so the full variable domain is GAGVSQSPSNKVTEKGKDVELRCDPISGHTALYWYRQSLGQGLEFLIYFQGNSAPDKSGLPSDRFSAERTGGSVSTLTIQRTQQEDSAVYLCASSSDWGTDTQYFGPGTRLTVL.